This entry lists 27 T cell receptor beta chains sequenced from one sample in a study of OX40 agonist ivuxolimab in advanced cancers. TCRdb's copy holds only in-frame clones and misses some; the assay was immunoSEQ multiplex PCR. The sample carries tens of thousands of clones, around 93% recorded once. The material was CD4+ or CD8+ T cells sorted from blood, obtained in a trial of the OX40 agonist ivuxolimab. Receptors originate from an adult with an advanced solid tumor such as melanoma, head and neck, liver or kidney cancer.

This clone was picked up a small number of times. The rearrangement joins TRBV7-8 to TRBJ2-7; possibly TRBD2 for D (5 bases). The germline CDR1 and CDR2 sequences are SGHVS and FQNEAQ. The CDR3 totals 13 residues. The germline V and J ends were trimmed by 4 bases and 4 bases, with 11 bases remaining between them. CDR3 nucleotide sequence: TGTGCCAGCAGCTACCAGTGGGAGTACGAGCAGTACTTC. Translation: CASSYQWEYEQYF.

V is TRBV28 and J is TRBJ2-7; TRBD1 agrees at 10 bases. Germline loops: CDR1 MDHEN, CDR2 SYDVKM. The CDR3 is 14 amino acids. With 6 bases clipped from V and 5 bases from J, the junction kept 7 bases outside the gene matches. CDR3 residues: CASRGQGNYNEQYF. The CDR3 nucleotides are TGTGCCAGCAGGGGACAGGGGAACTACAACGAGCAGTACTTC. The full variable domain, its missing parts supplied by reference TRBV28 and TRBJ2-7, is DVKVTQSSRYLVKRTGEKVFLECVQDMDHENMFWYRQDPGLGLRLIYFSYDVKMKEKGDIPEGYSVSREKKERFSLILESASTNQTSMYLCASRGQGNYNEQYFGPGTRLTVT.

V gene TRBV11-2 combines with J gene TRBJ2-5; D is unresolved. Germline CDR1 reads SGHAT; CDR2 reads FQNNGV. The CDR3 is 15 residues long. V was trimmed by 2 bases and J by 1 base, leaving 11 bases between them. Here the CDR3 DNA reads TGTGCCAGCAGCTTATCGGCGGCCGCCCAAGAGACCCAGTACTTC. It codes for CASSLSAAAQETQYF.

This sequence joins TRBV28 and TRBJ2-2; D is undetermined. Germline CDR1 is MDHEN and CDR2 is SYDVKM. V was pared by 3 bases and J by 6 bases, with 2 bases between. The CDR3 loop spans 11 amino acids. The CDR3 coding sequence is TGTGCCAGCAGTTTCGCCGGGGAGCTGTTTTTT. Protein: CASSFAGELFF. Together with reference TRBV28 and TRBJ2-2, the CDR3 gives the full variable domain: DVKVTQSSRYLVKRTGEKVFLECVQDMDHENMFWYRQDPGLGLRLIYFSYDVKMKEKGDIPEGYSVSREKKERFSLILESASTNQTSMYLCASSFAGELFFGEGSRLTVL.

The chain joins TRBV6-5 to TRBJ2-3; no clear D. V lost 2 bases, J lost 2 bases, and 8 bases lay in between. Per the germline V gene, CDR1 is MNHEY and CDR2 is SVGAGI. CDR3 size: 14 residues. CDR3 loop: CASSYRFPTDTQYF. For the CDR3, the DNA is TGTGCCAGCAGTTACCGGTTCCCCACAGATACGCAGTATTTT.

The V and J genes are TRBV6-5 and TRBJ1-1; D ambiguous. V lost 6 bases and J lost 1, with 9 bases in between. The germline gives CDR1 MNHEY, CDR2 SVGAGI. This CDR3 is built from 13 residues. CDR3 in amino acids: CASSIVENTEAFF. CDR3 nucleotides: TGTGCCAGCAGCATAGTTGAGAACACTGAAGCTTTCTTT.

In DNA, the CDR3 is TGTGCCAGCAGCCTCTTCGAGGGCTACGAGCAGTACTTC. This sequence encodes CASSLFEGYEQYF. The V and J genes are TRBV28 and TRBJ2-7, with D perhaps TRBD2 (5 bases). The ends were cut back, 6 bases at V and 3 bases at J, with 12 bases in the middle. This CDR3 region has 13 residues. From germline, CDR1 is MDHEN and CDR2 SYDVKM.

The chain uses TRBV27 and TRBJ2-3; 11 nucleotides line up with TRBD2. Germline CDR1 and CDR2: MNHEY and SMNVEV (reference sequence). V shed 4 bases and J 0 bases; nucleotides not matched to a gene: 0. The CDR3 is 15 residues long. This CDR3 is CASSWTSGSTDTQYF. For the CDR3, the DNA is TGTGCCAGCAGTTGGACTAGCGGGAGCACAGATACGCAGTATTTT.

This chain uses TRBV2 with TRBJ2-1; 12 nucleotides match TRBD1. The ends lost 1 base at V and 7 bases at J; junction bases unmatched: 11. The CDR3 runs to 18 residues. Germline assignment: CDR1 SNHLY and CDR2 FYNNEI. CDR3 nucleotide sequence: TGTGCCAGCAGTGAAGGTTGGGGCTCGGGACAGGGGGCTAATGAGCAGTTCTTC. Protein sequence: CASSEGWGSGQGANEQFF.

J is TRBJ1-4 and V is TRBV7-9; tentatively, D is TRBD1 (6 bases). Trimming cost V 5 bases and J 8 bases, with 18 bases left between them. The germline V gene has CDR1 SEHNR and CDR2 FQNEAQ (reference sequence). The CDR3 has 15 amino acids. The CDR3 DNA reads TGTGCCAGCAGCAAACTCCCAGGGACAAGGGAAAAACTGTTTTTT. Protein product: CASSKLPGTREKLFF. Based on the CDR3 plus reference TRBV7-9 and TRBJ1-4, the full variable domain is DTGVSQNPRHKITKRGQNVTFRCDPISEHNRLYWYRQTLGQGPEFLTYFQNEAQLEKSRLLSDRFSAERPKGSFSTLEIQRTEQGDSAMYLCASSKLPGTREKLFFGSGTQLSVL.

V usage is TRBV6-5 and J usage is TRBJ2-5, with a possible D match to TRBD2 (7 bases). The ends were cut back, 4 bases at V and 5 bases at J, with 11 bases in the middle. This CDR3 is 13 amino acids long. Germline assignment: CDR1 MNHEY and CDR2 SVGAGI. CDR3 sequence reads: CASSLQGGETQYF. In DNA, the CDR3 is TGTGCCAGCAGTTTACAGGGAGGGGAGACCCAGTACTTC.

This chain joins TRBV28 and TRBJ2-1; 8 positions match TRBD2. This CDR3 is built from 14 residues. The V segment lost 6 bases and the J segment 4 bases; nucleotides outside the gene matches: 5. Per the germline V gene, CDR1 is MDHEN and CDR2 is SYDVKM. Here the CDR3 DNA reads TGTGCCAGCAGCCGGACTAGCCTTTACAATGAGCAGTTCTTC. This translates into CASSRTSLYNEQFF.

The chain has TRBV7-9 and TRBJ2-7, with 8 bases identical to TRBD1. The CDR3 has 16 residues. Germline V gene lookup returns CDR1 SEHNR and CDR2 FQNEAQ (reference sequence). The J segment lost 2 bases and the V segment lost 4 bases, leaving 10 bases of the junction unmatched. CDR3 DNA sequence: TGTGCCAGCAGCTCTGGGTTTGGACAGGGCGCCTACGAGCAGTACTTC. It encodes CASSSGFGQGAYEQYF. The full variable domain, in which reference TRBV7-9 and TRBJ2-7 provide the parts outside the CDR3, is DTGVSQNPRHKITKRGQNVTFRCDPISEHNRLYWYRQTLGQGPEFLTYFQNEAQLEKSRLLSDRFSAERPKGSFSTLEIQRTEQGDSAMYLCASSSGFGQGAYEQYFGPGTRLTVT.

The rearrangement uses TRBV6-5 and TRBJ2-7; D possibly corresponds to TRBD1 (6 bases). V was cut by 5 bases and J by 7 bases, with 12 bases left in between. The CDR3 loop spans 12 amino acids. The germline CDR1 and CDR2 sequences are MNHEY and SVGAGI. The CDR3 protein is CASSTDSREQYF. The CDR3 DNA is TGTGCCAGCAGTACGGACAGTAGGGAGCAGTACTTC.

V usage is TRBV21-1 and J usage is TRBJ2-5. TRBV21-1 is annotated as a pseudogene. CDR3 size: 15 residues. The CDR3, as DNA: TGTGCCAGCAGCAAAGGGGGGCGGGAACAAGAGACCCAGTACTTC. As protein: CASSKGGREQETQYF.

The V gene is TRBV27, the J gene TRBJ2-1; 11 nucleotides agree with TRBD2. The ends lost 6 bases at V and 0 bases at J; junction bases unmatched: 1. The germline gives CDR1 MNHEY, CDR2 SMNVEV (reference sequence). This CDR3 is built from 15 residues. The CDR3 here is CASRTSGNSYNEQFF. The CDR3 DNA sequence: TGTGCCAGCAGGACTAGCGGGAACTCCTACAATGAGCAGTTCTTC.

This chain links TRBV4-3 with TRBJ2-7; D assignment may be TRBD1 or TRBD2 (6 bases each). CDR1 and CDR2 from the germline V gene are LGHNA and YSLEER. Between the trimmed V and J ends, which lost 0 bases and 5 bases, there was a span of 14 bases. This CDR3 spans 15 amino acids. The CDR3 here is CASSQEYRGVNEQYF. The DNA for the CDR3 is TGCGCCAGCAGCCAAGAATATAGGGGGGTGAACGAGCAGTACTTC.

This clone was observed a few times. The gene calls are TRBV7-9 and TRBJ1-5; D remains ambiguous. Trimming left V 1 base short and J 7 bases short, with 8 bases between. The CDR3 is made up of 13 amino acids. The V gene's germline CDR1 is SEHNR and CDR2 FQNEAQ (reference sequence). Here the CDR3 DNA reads TGTGCCAGCAGCTTAGGGTTAGGGCAGCCCCAGCATTTT. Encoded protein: CASSLGLGQPQHF.

The CDR3 coding sequence is TGTGCCAGTAGTATAGGGACAATCGGCCAAGAGACCCAGTACTTC. Its translation: CASSIGTIGQETQYF. The chain is built from TRBV19 and TRBJ2-5, with D possibly being TRBD1 (5 bases). Looked up from germline, CDR1 is LNHDA and CDR2 is SQIVND (reference sequence). This CDR3 comprises 15 residues. With 1 base removed from V and 1 base from J, the gap between germline ends came to 10 bases.

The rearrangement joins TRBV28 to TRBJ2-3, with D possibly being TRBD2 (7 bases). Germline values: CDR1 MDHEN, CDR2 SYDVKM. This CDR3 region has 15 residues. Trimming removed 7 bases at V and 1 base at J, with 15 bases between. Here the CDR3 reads CASKGGDTGTDTQYF. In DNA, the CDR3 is TGTGCCAGCAAGGGGGGGGATACAGGCACAGATACGCAGTATTTT.

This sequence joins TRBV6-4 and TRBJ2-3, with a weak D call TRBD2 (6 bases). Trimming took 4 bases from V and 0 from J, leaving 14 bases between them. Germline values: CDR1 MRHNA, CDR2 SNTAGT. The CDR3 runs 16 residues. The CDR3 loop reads CASSGGMTSSTDTQYF. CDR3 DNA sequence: TGTGCCAGCAGTGGGGGGATGACTAGTAGCACAGATACGCAGTATTTT.

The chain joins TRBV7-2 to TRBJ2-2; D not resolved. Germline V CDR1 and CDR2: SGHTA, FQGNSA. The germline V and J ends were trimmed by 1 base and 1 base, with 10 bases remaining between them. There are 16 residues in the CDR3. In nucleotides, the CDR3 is TGTGCCAGCAGCTTAGATGGTCGGGTGAACACCGGGGAGCTGTTTTTT. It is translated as CASSLDGRVNTGELFF.

The CDR3: CASSFEGGGNTIYF. For the CDR3, the DNA is TGTGCCAGCAGTTTCGAGGGGGGAGGAAACACCATATATTTT. The rearrangement links TRBV28 to TRBJ1-3, with D possibly matching TRBD1 (6 bases). Germline V CDR1 and CDR2: MDHEN, SYDVKM. The CDR3 length is 14 residues. V was cut by 3 bases and J by 4 bases, with 10 bases left in between.

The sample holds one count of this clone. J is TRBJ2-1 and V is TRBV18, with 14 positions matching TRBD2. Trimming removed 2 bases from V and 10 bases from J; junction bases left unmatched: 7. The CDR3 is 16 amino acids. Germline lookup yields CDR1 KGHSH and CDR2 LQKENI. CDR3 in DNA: TGTGCCAGCTCACCAGGGACTAGCGGGAGTCTACGAGAGCAGTTCTTC. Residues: CASSPGTSGSLREQFF.

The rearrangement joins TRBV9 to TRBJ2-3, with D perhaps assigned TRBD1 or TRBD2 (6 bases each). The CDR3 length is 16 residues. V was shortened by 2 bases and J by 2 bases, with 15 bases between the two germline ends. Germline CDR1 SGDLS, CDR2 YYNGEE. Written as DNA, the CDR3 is TGTGCCAGCAGCGTCTTTGGGGGCGGGGCCACAGATACGCAGTATTTT. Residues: CASSVFGGGATDTQYF.

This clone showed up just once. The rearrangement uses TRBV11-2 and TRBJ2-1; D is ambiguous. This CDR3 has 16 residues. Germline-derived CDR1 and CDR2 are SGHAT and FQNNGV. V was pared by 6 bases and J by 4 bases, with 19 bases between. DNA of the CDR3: TGTGCCAGCAGGTTTTCTGACGGGCATTTGTACAATGAGCAGTTCTTC. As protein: CASRFSDGHLYNEQFF.

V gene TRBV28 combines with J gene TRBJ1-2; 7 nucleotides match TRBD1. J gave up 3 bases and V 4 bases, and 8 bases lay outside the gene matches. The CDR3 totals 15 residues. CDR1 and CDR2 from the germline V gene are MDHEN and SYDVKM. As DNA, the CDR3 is TGTGCCAGCAGTTACTTGACAGGGATGGACTATGGCTACACCTTC. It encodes CASSYLTGMDYGYTF.